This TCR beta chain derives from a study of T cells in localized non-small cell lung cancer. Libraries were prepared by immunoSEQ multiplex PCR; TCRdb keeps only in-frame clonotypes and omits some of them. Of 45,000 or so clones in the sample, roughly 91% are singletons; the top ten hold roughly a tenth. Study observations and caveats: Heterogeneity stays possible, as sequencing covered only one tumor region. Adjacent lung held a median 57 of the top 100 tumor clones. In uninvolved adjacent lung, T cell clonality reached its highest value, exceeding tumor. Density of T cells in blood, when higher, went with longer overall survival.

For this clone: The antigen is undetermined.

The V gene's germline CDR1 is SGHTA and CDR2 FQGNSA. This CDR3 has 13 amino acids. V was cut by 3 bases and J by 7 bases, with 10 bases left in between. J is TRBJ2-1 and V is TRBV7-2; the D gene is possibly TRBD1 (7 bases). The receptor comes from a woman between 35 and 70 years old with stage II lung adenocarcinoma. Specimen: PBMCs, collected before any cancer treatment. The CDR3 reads CASSFQGGNEQFF. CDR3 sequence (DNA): TGTGCCAGCAGCTTTCAGGGGGGTAATGAGCAGTTCTTC.